These 3 T cell receptor beta chains were all obtained from the same sample, sequenced in a study of blood T cell repertoires in COVID-19. Sequencing was performed with immunoSEQ multiplex PCR; in TCRdb, only in-frame clones are kept and a portion is missing. This sample has tens of thousands of clones, with 75% to 85% found just once. Sequencing used peripheral blood. The origin of the receptors is a woman in her 70s with acute or convalescent COVID-19.

The chain joins TRBV9 to TRBJ1-6, with 7 bases aligning to TRBD1. The V gene's germline CDR1 is SGDLS and CDR2 YYNGEE. The CDR3 extends over 14 amino acids. J gave up 8 bases and V 4 bases, and 6 bases lay outside the gene matches. CDR3 nucleotide sequence: TGTGCCAGCAGCTCCCGACAGGGCGATTCACCCCTCCACTTT. Translated: CASSSRQGDSPLHF.

The chain is built from TRBV6-2 or TRBV6-3 and TRBJ1-2; TRBD1 might be the D (5 bases). Germline V lookup: CDR1 MNHEY, CDR2 SVGEGT. CDR3 length equals 14 residues. Deletions cut 5 bases from V and 0 bases from J, with 10 bases between. CDR3 sequence (DNA): TGTGCCAGCAGTGGGCAAGGGGCTAACTATGGCTACACCTTC. Its translation is CASSGQGANYGYTF.

The V gene is TRBV18, the J gene TRBJ1-5; 8 bases fit TRBD1. CDR3 length: 15 residues. After removal of 0 bases from V and 2 bases from J, the junction contained 0 bases not matched to a gene. CDR1 and CDR2 from the germline V gene are KGHSH and LQKENI. The CDR3 spells CASSPPGQGNQPQHF. The CDR3 bases are TGTGCCAGCTCACCACCGGGACAGGGCAATCAGCCCCAGCATTTT. Filled out from reference TRBV18 and TRBJ1-5, the complete variable domain reads NAGVMQNPRHLVRRRGQEARLRCSPMKGHSHVYWYRQLPEEGLKFMVYLQKENIIDESGMPKERFSAEFPKEGPSILRIQQVVRGDSAAYFCASSPPGQGNQPQHFGDGTRLSIL.